The following is a T cell receptor (beta chain) sequence with its context. Its antigen remains undetermined. Base qualities are not recorded, but no much larger clone differs from it by a single base. CDR1 LNHDA and CDR2 SQIVND are derived from the germline V gene (reference sequence). Trimming costs V 5 bases and J 5 bases, and their ends lie 9 bases apart. The CDR3 numbers 12 residues from cysteine through phenylalanine. Just the 36-base CDR3 DNA is kept, in frame starting at base 1. The sample originates from a study of cytomegalovirus exposure and HLA in healthy donors (dated by TCRdb to about 2017). As for the study more broadly: According to an earlier analysis of 587 of the donors, about 179 million T cells yielded over 90 million unique TCR beta sequences and about 280 Gb of sequence data. An early release that covered about 600 HLA-typed donors contained around 300 gigabases of sequencing data and around 80 million unique TCR sequences. Of the roughly 430 genotyped donors, about 84% fell in the genetic ancestry cluster associated with self-reported Caucasian donors. The study aimed to test whether signatures of past pathogen exposure could be identified by cataloging public T cell receptors. The study used immunosequencing to profile the T cell repertoires of several hundred subjects and linked those repertoires to cytomegalovirus serostatus. A separate validation cohort of approximately 120 different subjects was used in addition to the roughly 620-subject first cohort. High-throughput TCR immunosequencing, statistical association of individual TCRs with disease status, and machine learning were combined to predict cytomegalovirus infection status. To study patterns of TCR occurrence, a later analysis re-analyzed previously published TCR beta repertoires from 666 donors and added high-resolution HLA genotyping. In the later analysis, no new phenotypic data were used to find candidate immune exposures; instead, reliance was placed on TCR beta sequences and their occurrence across donors. To decide whether each TCR beta V gene segment behaved as functional or pseudogenic, an earlier analysis of some 580 of the donors relied on high-throughput TCR beta sequencing. Donor age, sex, ethnicity and CMV serostatus were collected together with the repertoire data. In a later genetic analysis, genome-wide SNP genotypes for about 55% of the roughly 700 donors were used, and that subset was treated as a discovery cohort. Every discovery cohort repertoire had been produced on one sequencing platform. Both class I and class II loci were covered by HLA typing, at four-digit resolution. Typing coverage differed by locus: A, B, C, DRB1 and DQB1 were typed in roughly 620-640 donors, DQA1 in 500 to 550, DPA1 in 600 to 610, and DPB1 in approximately 450. Roughly 5 DR-DQ haplotypes were handled as single units for association and clustering because linkage in the cohort was strong. On average, approximately 250,000 unique TCR beta nucleotide sequences were sequenced per donor among several hundred genotyped donors of the cohort, with around 19% of those sequences being non-productive. Here is what the overall study found, with its caveats: V-gene and J-gene trimming of TCR beta chains was associated with a missense DCLRE1C variant in a later genetic analysis, and the association was replicated in an independent cohort. In this cohort, only TCR beta chains were sequenced, and detectable features were limited by the absence of alpha or paired-chain data. A cluster of highly shared sequence variants was judged likely to represent a technical artifact of the sequencing pipeline. In the study, 150 to 200 TCR beta chains were listed as associated with cytomegalovirus. In an earlier analysis of about 550 of the donors, most TCR beta V segments were observed in productive rearrangements about 87% or about 30% of the time, broadly matching IMGT annotations. The authors suggested that the approach could potentially be extended to other disease states and immunological phenotypes. A further reported finding was that TCR beta sequences accurately predicted the HLA-A and HLA-B alleles for most subjects in the first cohort. Across donors, most TCR sequences were observed very rarely, whereas some public TCRs were present in many individuals. A later genetic analysis reported fewer N-insertions in productive TCRs among donors in an Asian-associated ancestry cluster than the roughly 670-donor mean. The earlier analysis of approximately 590 of the donors excluded 15 to 20 rarely observed V segments, including chromosome 9 orphons, because counts were too low. According to a later analysis, most CMV-associated TCR beta chains appeared to be HLA-restricted, and the HLA associations seemed to be driven largely by CMV exposure. Specific HLA alleles were associated with 16,951 TCR beta sequences at a false discovery rate of 0.05 in a later analysis. Because HLA typing was missing for some donors at each locus, association tests included only the typed subset. Linkage disequilibrium might explain the correlated functional status among segregating V segments, but an unknown experimental factor could not be excluded. CMV serostatus was the only immune exposure information available for the cohort. In a later analysis, several top co-occurrence clusters were reported to appear linked to parvovirus B19, influenza, CMV and Epstein-Barr virus. When HLA alleles, especially DR and DQ, strongly co-occurred, attributing TCR associations to individual alleles was difficult. A few of the identified cytomegalovirus-associated TCR beta chains were confirmed in vitro to be specific for cytomegalovirus antigens. In a later analysis, HLA-associated TCR beta chains showed more clonal expansion and lower generation probabilities than non-associated chains that were equally common. Because the 87-base-pair reads could not distinguish some IMGT-functional V segments, including TRBV6-2 and TRBV6-3, those segments were excluded. Cytomegalovirus status was reported to be diagnosed by the classifier with high specificity and sensitivity in both the original and validation cohorts. Presence/absence analyses assumed roughly uniform sequencing depth across donors, an assumption that may not hold. In a later analysis, TCR association rates were found to vary across HLA loci, with the most associated TCRs seen for DRB1 alleles and the fewest for HLA-C alleles.

The library relied on the immunoSEQ multiplex PCR assay. The multiplex PCR relied on a mix of 60 forward primers for TCR Vbeta segments and 13 reverse primers for TCR Jbeta segments. Amplification of the CDR3 region of rearranged TCR beta genes was performed with a multiplex PCR assay on genomic DNA. The amplified TCR beta libraries were sequenced on the Illumina HiSeq System as 87-base-pair reads. The paper's processing steps were these. A later analysis tallied around 80 million unique TCR beta chains across the 600 to 700 repertoires, and approximately 9.9 million of those chains were shared by two or more donors. Raw reads were error-corrected and collapsed into unique sequences by a nearest-neighbor algorithm in which closely related sequences were merged to remove PCR and sequencing errors. V, D and J gene segments were assigned by aligning CDR3 sequences to IMGT reference sequences. Each retained sequence needed at least a six-nucleotide match to both a V gene segment and a J gene segment. A rearrangement counted as productive if the CDR3 had no stop codons and remained in frame with V and J, and every other rearrangement counted as non-productive. Following IMGT convention, CDR3 was defined as the stretch from the second conserved V-encoded cysteine up to the conserved J-encoded phenylalanine. In an earlier analysis of approximately 590 of the donors, sequences lacking an unambiguous match to a single V gene segment were excluded. An earlier analysis of approximately 590 of the donors called V segments functional above 56.7% productive rearrangements and segregating when the between-donor standard deviation exceeded 5%. A statistical classification framework was built to diagnose cytomegalovirus status from the catalog of TCR beta chain sequences. In a later analysis, TCR nucleotide sequences were compared against IMGT/GENE-DB human TR gene sequences so that V and J genes could be assigned. A later analysis assigned CDR3 sequences and most-parsimonious VDJ recombination scenarios with the TCRdist pipeline. In a later analysis, each TCR beta chain was defined by its CDR3 amino acid sequence together with its V-gene family, and reads lacking a unique V-gene family were excluded. To address suspected cross-contamination and a sequencing artifact, a later analysis removed 450 to 700 highly shared, low-generation-probability nucleotide sequences. For each public chain, a later analysis derived a clonal expansion index from normalized ranks of inferred template counts within each repertoire. Generation probabilities in a later analysis came from a VDJ recombination model fitted to out-of-frame rearrangements, and those results were checked against IGoR. Hypergeometric tests were used in a later analysis to score TCR-TCR, TCR-HLA and TCR-CMV co-occurrence, with a repertoire-size bias correction applied to the TCR pairs. To estimate false discovery rates, a later analysis permuted the HLA or CMV assignments 20 times. In a later analysis, co-occurring TCRs were grouped using DBSCAN, and TCRdist sequence similarity was added for clustering within HLA-allele-positive subsets. Repertoires with fewer than 30,000 or more than 120,000 public chains, plus five repertoires with anomalous nucleotide sharing, were excluded from co-occurrence clustering. TCRdb took over this immuneACCESS table, retaining in-frame rearrangements with V and J assigned. Such tables are incomplete; in checked studies, under half of the missing clones stem from an unresolved V gene, and the remainder is unexplained. V and J calls and clone size are as listed in that table; D and trimming were resolved from the DNA. This sample comprises just under 95,000 clones, 81% of them detected only once. Jointly, the top ten make up approximately 10% of the sample.

The cohort was made up of approximately 700 healthy bone marrow donors. At the time of sampling, every cohort member was nominally healthy, though immune exposures that went unrecorded were likely present. CMV serostatus was recorded as positive for 289 and negative for about 55% of the 666 cohort members, whereas no CMV serostatus was recorded for the donor in question. Each donor provided a peripheral blood sample, and peripheral blood mononuclear cells were used for TCR beta sequencing. Genomic DNA extraction from the blood cell samples was performed with the Qiagen DNeasy Blood Extraction Kit. The specimen was PBMCs. This receptor was obtained from a human donor in good health. The chain employs TRBV19 and TRBJ1-2; 5 matching bases give a weak D call of TRBD1. The sequence in DNA is TGTGCCAGTAGTGCGGGACCTTATGGCTACACCTTC. Translated, it gives CASSAGPYGYTF.